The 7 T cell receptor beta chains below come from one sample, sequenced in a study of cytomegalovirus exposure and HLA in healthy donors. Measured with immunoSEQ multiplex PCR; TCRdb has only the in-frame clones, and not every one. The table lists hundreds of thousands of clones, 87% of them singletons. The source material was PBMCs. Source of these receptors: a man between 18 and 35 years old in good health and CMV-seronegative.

CDR3 residues: CAWSNRVEQYF. The CDR3 region has the DNA TGTGCCTGGAGTAACAGGGTCGAGCAGTACTTC. J is TRBJ2-7 and V is TRBV30; D might be TRBD1 (6 bases). This CDR3 region has 11 residues. The germline V gene encodes CDR1 GTSNPN and CDR2 SVGIG (reference sequence). Trimming left V 2 bases short and J 6 bases short, with 8 bases between.

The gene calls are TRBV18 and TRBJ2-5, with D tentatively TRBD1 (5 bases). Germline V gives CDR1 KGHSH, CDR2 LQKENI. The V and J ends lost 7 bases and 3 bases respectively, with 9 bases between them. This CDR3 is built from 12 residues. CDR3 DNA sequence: TGTGCCAGCTTAGACAGAAAAGAGACCCAGTACTTC. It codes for CASLDRKETQYF.

The chain's CDR3 is CASSLVRGRAFF. CDR3 in DNA: TGTGCCAGCAGTTTGGTGCGGGGTAGAGCTTTCTTT. The chain is built from TRBV27 and TRBJ1-1; D gene ambiguous. Germline V gene lookup returns CDR1 MNHEY and CDR2 SMNVEV (reference sequence). V lost 3 bases and J lost 10, with 12 bases in between. This CDR3 comprises 12 residues.

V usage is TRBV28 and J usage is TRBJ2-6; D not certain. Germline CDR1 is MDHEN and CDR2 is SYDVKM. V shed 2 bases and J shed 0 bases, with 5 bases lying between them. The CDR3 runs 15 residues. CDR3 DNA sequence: TGTGCCAGCAGTTTAGGCATCTCTGGGGCCAACGTCCTGACTTTC. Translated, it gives CASSLGISGANVLTF.

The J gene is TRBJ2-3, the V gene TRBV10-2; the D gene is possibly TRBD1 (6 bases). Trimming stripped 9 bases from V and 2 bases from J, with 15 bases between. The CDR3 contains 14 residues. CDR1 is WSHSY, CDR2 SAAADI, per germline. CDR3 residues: CASRGGLDTDTQYF. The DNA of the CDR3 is TGCGCCAGTAGAGGGGGTCTCGACACAGATACGCAGTATTTT.

As DNA, the CDR3 is TGCGCCAGCAGGCCGCTCCCCGGGACAAATTACAATGAGCAGTTCTTC. It codes for CASRPLPGTNYNEQFF. This chain links TRBV5-1 with TRBJ2-1; D is perhaps TRBD1 (6 bases). CDR3 length: 16 amino acids. The germline gives CDR1 SGHRS, CDR2 YFSETQ. V was trimmed by 5 bases and J by 4 bases, leaving 19 bases between them.

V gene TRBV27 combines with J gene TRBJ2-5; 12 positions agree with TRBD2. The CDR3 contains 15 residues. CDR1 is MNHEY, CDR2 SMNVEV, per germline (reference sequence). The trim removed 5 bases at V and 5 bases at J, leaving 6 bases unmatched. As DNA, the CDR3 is TGTGCCAGCAGTGCTGCTAGCGGGAGGGTGGAGACCCAGTACTTC. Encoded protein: CASSAASGRVETQYF.